The 20 T cell receptor beta chains reported below all come from one sample, sequenced in a study of regulatory T cells in long-lasting Graves disease. Time point indicated: persistent/refractory GD, antithyroid drugs over 5 years with positive TRAb. There was RNA extracted from PBMCs, and the TCR library was made from it. To make TCR beta libraries, researchers used iRepertoire HTBI primers and Arm-PCR of CDR3 regions. TCRdb recomputed calls from the multiplex PCR reads with MiXCR, one row per CDR3 protein. This table has roughly 700,000 distinct CDR3 sequences, 25% to 35% appearing once. Sample: peripheral blood mononuclear cells (PBMCs), taken when the disease was refractory, from a patient treated with antithyroid drugs. Source of these receptors: a female donor with Graves disease.

The CDR3 coding sequence is TGTGCCGCATCCTCGAGTGTCACTAATGAAAAACTGTTTTTT. Protein product: CAASSSVTNEKLFF. The V and J genes are TRBV6-2 or TRBV6-3 and TRBJ1-4; D unclear. V lost 11 bases, J lost 2 bases, and 15 bases lay in between. The CDR3 totals 14 residues. Germline V gene data show CDR1 as MNHEY and CDR2 as SVGEGT.

V and J are TRBV10-3 and TRBJ2-5; D unclear. Germline-derived CDR1 and CDR2 are ENHRY and SYGVKD. CDR3 length equals 15 residues. V shed 0 bases and J shed 4 bases, with 12 bases lying between them. CDR3 sequence: CAISESRTKGETQYF. CDR3 coding DNA: TGTGCCATCAGTGAGTCGAGGACCAAAGGAGAGACCCAGTACTTC.

The chain couples TRBV3-1 to TRBJ2-7; no definite D call. CDR1 and CDR2 (germline): LGHDT, YNNKEL (reference sequence). Trimming took off 3 bases at V and 7 bases at J, with 16 bases between the two ends. This CDR3 contains 14 residues. CDR3 nucleotides: TGTGCCAGCAGCCATTCCGCTTCGGTGGGGGAGCAGTACTTC. It translates to CASSHSASVGEQYF.

In this sample, this clonotype turned up many times. The rearrangement joins TRBV28 to TRBJ1-1; D is unresolved. V was clipped by 3 bases and J by 1 base, with 15 bases between them. This CDR3 has 16 amino acids. The germline V gene encodes CDR1 MDHEN and CDR2 SYDVKM. The CDR3 here is CASSLRVGVGNTEAFF. CDR3 bases: TGTGCCAGCAGTTTGAGGGTTGGGGTCGGGAACACTGAAGCTTTCTTT.

This clonotype showed up just a few times. The chain carries TRBV12-3 or TRBV12-4 and TRBJ1-4, with TRBD1 matching 11 bases. The CDR3 is 14 residues long. The junction had 4 bases not matched to a gene; V was cut back by 6 bases and J by 7 bases. CDR3 residues: CASRVGQGVEKLFF. Written as DNA, the CDR3 is TGTGCCAGCAGGGTGGGACAGGGGGTTGAAAAACTGTTTTTT.

This clonotype occurred many times. V and J are TRBV28 and TRBJ1-3; TRBD1 matches at 9 bases. There are 15 residues in the CDR3. The germline V gene encodes CDR1 MDHEN and CDR2 SYDVKM. Trimming cost V 5 bases and J 3 bases; bases outside gene matches: 5. Here the CDR3 reads CASSLGTGRGNTIYF. The CDR3, as DNA: TGTGCCAGCAGTCTAGGGACAGGGCGTGGAAACACCATATATTTT.

This clonotype was seen only once. The rearrangement links TRBV7-3 to TRBJ2-5, with 10 bases identical to TRBD2. This CDR3 is 17 amino acids long. From germline, CDR1 is SGHTA and CDR2 FQGTGA. V dropped 5 bases and J dropped 5; count of bases not matched to a gene: 14. The CDR3 DNA sequence: TGTGCCAGCAGCCGGTGGTCCAGCGGGAGGGCCGGGGAGACCCAGTACTTC. It encodes CASSRWSSGRAGETQYF.

As regards this clonotype: Likely a read error: the CDR3 ends without its conserved phenylalanine or tryptophan. V gene TRBV28 combines with J gene TRBJ1-2; 9 positions agree with TRBD1. Germline V gene data show CDR1 as MDHEN and CDR2 as SYDVKM. The CDR3 runs 14 residues. J lost 4 bases, V lost 2 bases, and 2 bases had no gene match. The CDR3 DNA follows: TGTGCCAGCAGTTTAGACAGGGGGTCCTATGGCTACACCCTC. This encodes CASSLDRGSYGYTL.

The CDR3 protein is CASRPDREGVYSEAFF. CDR3 sequence (DNA): TGTGCCAGCAGACCAGACAGGGAGGGGGTCTATTCTGAAGCTTTCTTT. V and J are TRBV2 and TRBJ1-1; TRBD1 agrees at 7 bases. V dropped 6 bases and J dropped 6; count of bases not matched to a gene: 16. Germline V lookup: CDR1 SNHLY, CDR2 FYNNEI. The CDR3 length is 16 residues. The variable domain in full, with the rest retrieved from reference TRBV2 and TRBJ1-1, is EPEVTQTPSHQVTQMGQEVILRCVPISNHLYFYWYRQILGQKVEFLVSFYNNEISEKSEIFDDQFSVERPDGSNFTLKIRSTKLEDSAMYFCASRPDREGVYSEAFFGQGTRLTVV.

This clonotype turned up a few times. J is TRBJ2-7 and V is TRBV11-2, with 9 positions matching TRBD1. J gave up 5 bases and V 4 bases, and 9 bases lay outside the gene matches. CDR1 and CDR2 from the germline V gene are SGHAT and FQNNGV. This CDR3 is 15 amino acids long. CDR3 sequence: CASSSYRGRADEQYF. In DNA form, the CDR3 reads TGTGCCAGCAGCTCATACAGGGGGCGCGCGGACGAGCAGTACTTC.

In DNA form, the CDR3 reads TGTGCCAGCAGTTACGGCGGGAGCTCTGGGGCCAACGTCCTGACTTTC. Its protein is CASSYGGSSGANVLTF. The chain carries TRBV6-9 and TRBJ2-6; 7 bases are a match to TRBD2. Germline CDR1 reads MNHGY; CDR2 reads SVAAGI. The V gene end was trimmed by 3 bases and the J gene end by 0 bases; junction bases not matched to a gene: 2. The length of the CDR3 is 16 residues.

This chain uses TRBV27 with TRBJ1-6; TRBD1 aligns across 12 bases. V trimming: 5 bases; J trimming: 7 bases; junction bases outside the gene matches: 6. CDR3 length: 16 residues. Germline V gene data show CDR1 as MNHEY and CDR2 as SMNVEV (reference sequence). This chain's CDR3 is CASSPTGQGANSPLHF. The CDR3 DNA follows: TGTGCCAGCAGTCCAACGGGACAGGGGGCAAATTCACCCCTCCACTTT.

This clonotype was detected only a few times. V is TRBV25-1 and J is TRBJ1-1; D uncertain. The V and J ends lost 2 bases and 6 bases respectively, with 7 bases between them. Per the germline V gene, CDR1 is MGHDK and CDR2 is SYGVNS. CDR3 length: 12 residues. Written as DNA, the CDR3 is TGTGCCAGCAGTGAAGGAGGACCTGAAGCTTTCTTT. It specifies CASSEGGPEAFF.

This sequence joins TRBV11-2 and TRBJ2-7, with D possibly TRBD2 on 7 matching bases. V lost 5 bases and J lost 3, with 20 bases in between. CDR3 length: 16 residues. Germline CDR1 reads SGHAT; CDR2 reads FQNNGV. The CDR3 is CASSPTLVGGGYEQYF. The CDR3 nucleotides are TGTGCCAGCAGCCCCACCCTAGTGGGAGGGGGCTACGAGCAGTACTTC.

The chain is built from TRBV29-1 and TRBJ1-1, with D possibly matching TRBD1 (5 bases). The length of the CDR3 is 14 residues. Germline CDR1 SQVTM, CDR2 ANQGSEA. Deletions cut 6 bases from V and 3 bases from J, with 17 bases between. CDR3 nucleotide sequence: TGCAGCGTCCGACCCGAGGGGTGGTACACTGAAGCTTTCTTT. It specifies CSVRPEGWYTEAFF.

This chain links TRBV5-1 with TRBJ2-7, with D possibly being TRBD1 (7 bases). CDR3 length: 17 amino acids. V lost 4 bases and J lost 1, with 21 bases in between. Germline CDR1 and CDR2: SGHRS and YFSETQ. The CDR3 sequence: CASSPLGQGDLSYEQYF. DNA for the CDR3: TGCGCCAGCAGCCCCTTGGGGCAGGGGGACTTATCCTACGAGCAGTACTTC.

This clonotype was counted between two and nine times. V is TRBV10-3 and J is TRBJ1-2; possible D gene TRBD1, 6 bases. The ends were cut back, 6 bases at V and 4 bases at J, with 12 bases in the middle. This CDR3 region has 13 residues. Per germline, CDR1 ENHRY and CDR2 SYGVKD. CDR3 in DNA: TGTGCCATCAGACAGGGCAATCTCTATGGCTACACCTTC. It encodes CAIRQGNLYGYTF.

This chain joins TRBV19 and TRBJ1-1; D ambiguous. The germline V and J ends were trimmed by 5 bases and 4 bases, with 11 bases remaining between them. Germline CDR1 is LNHDA and CDR2 is SQIVND (reference sequence). The CDR3 extends over 13 amino acids. The DNA for the CDR3 is TGTGCCAGTAGTCGGGAATTCAGCACTGAAGCTTTCTTT. It yields the protein CASSREFSTEAFF.

The gene calls are TRBV5-1 and TRBJ2-5, with D possibly being TRBD1 or TRBD2 (5 bases each). This CDR3 comprises 15 residues. V shed 1 base and J shed 1 base, with 11 bases lying between them. In germline, CDR1 is SGHRS, CDR2 YFSETQ. In DNA form, the CDR3 reads TGCGCCAGCAGCTTGATGGGACGCCTCCAAGAGACCCAGTACTTC. Amino acids: CASSLMGRLQETQYF.

The chain combines TRBV28 with TRBJ2-3; either TRBD1 or TRBD2 may supply D (5 bases each). There are 14 residues in the CDR3. Trimming left V 3 bases short and J 4 bases short, with 11 bases between. Germline V CDR1 and CDR2: MDHEN, SYDVKM. The CDR3 loop is CASSFARGADTQYF. The CDR3 DNA follows: TGTGCCAGCAGTTTTGCCCGAGGGGCAGATACGCAGTATTTT.